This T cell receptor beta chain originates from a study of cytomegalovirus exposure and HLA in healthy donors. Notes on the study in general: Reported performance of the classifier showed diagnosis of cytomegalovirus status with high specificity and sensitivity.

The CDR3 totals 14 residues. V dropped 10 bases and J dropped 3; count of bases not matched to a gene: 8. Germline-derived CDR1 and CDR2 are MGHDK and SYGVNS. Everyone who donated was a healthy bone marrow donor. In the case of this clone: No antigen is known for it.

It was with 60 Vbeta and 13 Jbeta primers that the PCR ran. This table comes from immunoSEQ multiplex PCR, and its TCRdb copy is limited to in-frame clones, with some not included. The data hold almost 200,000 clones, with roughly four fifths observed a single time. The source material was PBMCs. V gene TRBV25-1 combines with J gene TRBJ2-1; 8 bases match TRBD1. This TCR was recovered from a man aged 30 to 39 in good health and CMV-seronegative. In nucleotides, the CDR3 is TGTGCCACCCTCGGACAGGGCCTCTACAATGAGCAGTTCTTC. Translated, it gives CATLGQGLYNEQFF.